This TCR beta chain was recorded in a study of blood T cells in healthy people across ages. In germline, CDR1 is SGHDT, CDR2 YYEEEE. The CDR3 consists of 15 residues. In its sample, this clonotype was seen once. A J-beta primer mix and a sample-barcoded 5' primer were used in a second PCR of about 6 to 12 cycles. TCRdb passed the 5' RACE reads through MiXCR, listing each CDR3 protein once. The data hold 1.5 million to 2 million distinct CDR3 sequences, with about 50% observed a single time. V and J are TRBV5-6 and TRBJ2-5; D is perhaps TRBD1 or TRBD2 (5 bases each). The DNA end is a closer match to TRBJ2-7, so the J assignment may be wrong. Sequencing was performed on blood. The TCR was taken from a woman between 40 and 50 years old in good health. The CDR3 region has the DNA TGTGCCAGCAGCGGTGGGGACCCCTTCACTGACGAGCAGTACTTC. Protein sequence: CASSGGDPFTDEQYF.